One and the same sample provided the 15 T cell receptor beta chains below, sequenced in a study of shared clonotypes between healthy human individuals. Terminally differentiated effector memory CD45RA+ cells were excluded from the naive CD8 cells, which were CD45RO-negative and positively selected for CCR7. Repertoires were generated with immunoSEQ multiplex PCR, while TCRdb's copy carries only in-frame clones and drops some. Of hundreds of thousands of clones in the sample, roughly 96% were seen once. Input material: naive CD8+ T cells sorted from blood. The receptors stem from a woman between 25 and 40 years old in good health.

This sequence joins TRBV27 and TRBJ1-5; 9 nucleotides match TRBD1. Germline loops: CDR1 MNHEY, CDR2 SMNVEV (reference sequence). There are 14 residues in the CDR3. Losses at the gene ends were 4 bases for V and 4 bases for J; bases not matched to a gene: 2. The CDR3 nucleotides are TGTGCCAGCAGTTGGACAGGGGCAAATCAGCCCCAGCATTTT. Its protein product is CASSWTGANQPQHF.

The chain combines TRBV27 with TRBJ1-2; D gene ambiguous. This CDR3 contains 16 residues. Germline V gives CDR1 MNHEY, CDR2 SMNVEV (reference sequence). V lost 3 bases and J 7 bases, leaving 21 bases between the germline ends. CDR3 DNA: TGTGCCAGCAGTTTGGGTAGGACCTCATCCGTCTCTGGCTACACCTTC. Protein: CASSLGRTSSVSGYTF.

V is TRBV4-1 and J is TRBJ2-7, with no clear D. Germline CDR1 reads MGHRA; CDR2 reads YSYEKL. The CDR3 spans 16 residues. The V end lost 0 bases, the J end lost 0 bases, and 12 bases lay between the germline ends. Here the CDR3 reads CASSQDSRTSSYEQYF. CDR3 nucleotides: TGCGCCAGCAGCCAAGATTCAAGAACAAGCTCCTACGAGCAGTACTTC.

As to this clone: In the same sample, other DNA sequences code for this CDR3. The chain combines TRBV27 with TRBJ1-5; a possible D gene is TRBD1 (5 bases). Germline CDR1 reads MNHEY; CDR2 reads SMNVEV (reference sequence). Deletions cut 6 bases from V and 4 bases from J, with 13 bases between. This CDR3 has 14 amino acids. The CDR3 DNA follows: TGTGCCAGCAGCCTCGGGGGGTCTAATCAGCCCCAGCATTTT. This encodes CASSLGGSNQPQHF.

This rearrangement joins TRBV27 to TRBJ2-1, with TRBD2 matching over 8 bases. This CDR3 has 15 amino acids. V was clipped by 3 bases and J by 5 bases; unmatched bases: 6. Germline CDR1 is MNHEY and CDR2 is SMNVEV (reference sequence). CDR3 bases: TGTGCCAGCAGTTTTAGTGTAGCGGGGAACAATGAGCAGTTCTTC. Translated, it gives CASSFSVAGNNEQFF.

V gene TRBV4-2 combines with J gene TRBJ1-5; D ambiguous. V was trimmed by 1 base and J by 2 bases, leaving 12 bases between them. This CDR3 contains 16 residues. Germline V gene sequence: CDR1 LGHNA, CDR2 YNFKEQ. The CDR3 loop is CASSQVWEEGNQPQHF. The CDR3 DNA is TGTGCCAGCAGCCAAGTCTGGGAGGAAGGCAATCAGCCCCAGCATTTT.

The V and J genes are TRBV9 and TRBJ2-7; D is unclear. V was shortened by 3 bases and J by 7 bases, with 14 bases between the two germline ends. The CDR3 runs to 13 residues. Germline lookup yields CDR1 SGDLS and CDR2 YYNGEE. The chain's CDR3 is CASSERGFGEQYF. The CDR3 nucleotides read TGTGCCAGCAGCGAGCGAGGCTTTGGGGAGCAGTACTTC.

V is TRBV7-9 and J is TRBJ2-3, with 12 nucleotides matching TRBD1. V gave up 8 bases and J gave up 4 bases; unmatched junction bases: 16. This CDR3 has 18 residues. Per germline, CDR1 SEHNR and CDR2 FQNEAQ (reference sequence). CDR3 region: CASRPTSRGQGAADTQYF. The CDR3 DNA reads as TGTGCCAGCCGTCCAACTAGTAGGGGACAGGGGGCAGCAGATACGCAGTATTTT.

The CDR3 coding sequence is TGTGCCAGCAGTTACCCCGGGGAGCAGTACTTC. As protein: CASSYPGEQYF. J is TRBJ2-7 and V is TRBV28; D remains unclear. The CDR3 spans 11 residues. In germline, CDR1 is MDHEN, CDR2 SYDVKM. V lost 4 bases to trimming and J lost 7 bases, with 8 bases between them.

The rearrangement uses TRBV6-1 and TRBJ1-1; D ambiguous. The ends were cut back, 6 bases at V and 0 bases at J, with 8 bases in the middle. The CDR3 contains 13 residues. CDR1 MNHNS and CDR2 SASEGT come from the germline V gene. The CDR3, as DNA: TGTGCCAGCAGGAAGGCTATGAACACTGAAGCTTTCTTT. This codes for CASRKAMNTEAFF.

The rearrangement joins TRBV28 to TRBJ2-5, with 10 bases that match TRBD2. J lost 1 base, V lost 4 bases, and 12 bases had no gene match. CDR3 size: 18 residues. CDR1 MDHEN and CDR2 SYDVKM come from the germline V gene. The CDR3 protein is CASSYVVQAGGFQETQYF. The CDR3 DNA reads as TGTGCCAGCAGTTATGTAGTCCAAGCGGGAGGGTTCCAAGAGACCCAGTACTTC.

V and J are TRBV30 and TRBJ2-2, with D possibly called TRBD1 or TRBD2 (5 bases each). Germline values: CDR1 GTSNPN, CDR2 SVGIG (reference sequence). Trimming took off 4 bases at V and 6 bases at J, with 18 bases between the two ends. CDR3 length: 15 amino acids. The DNA of the CDR3 is TGTGCCTGGACGGGGCCCAATGCGTGGGCCGGGGAGCTGTTTTTT. It codes for CAWTGPNAWAGELFF.

This clone has just a few counts. The rearrangement links TRBV4-1 to TRBJ1-1; no firm D call. CDR1 and CDR2 from the germline V gene are MGHRA and YSYEKL. This CDR3 spans 13 amino acids. V was clipped by 0 bases and J by 4 bases, with 6 bases between them. Written as DNA, the CDR3 is TGCGCCAGCAGCCAAGACAGGTTCACTGAAGCTTTCTTT. Its protein is CASSQDRFTEAFF.

The rearrangement links TRBV4-1 to TRBJ2-3; 8 bases align to TRBD2. The V gene end was trimmed by 1 base and the J gene end by 3 bases; junction bases not matched to a gene: 6. The length of the CDR3 is 16 residues. Germline CDR1 and CDR2: MGHRA and YSYEKL. The CDR3 DNA reads as TGCGCCAGCAGCCAAGCGGGACTAGAGAGGACAGATACGCAGTATTTT. This sequence encodes CASSQAGLERTDTQYF.

This clone was recorded only once. The V gene is TRBV6-6, the J gene TRBJ2-5; 7 bases are shared with TRBD2. The V segment lost 8 bases and the J segment 5 bases; nucleotides outside the gene matches: 11. CDR3 size: 14 residues. Germline-derived CDR1 and CDR2 are MNHNY and SVGAGI (reference sequence). The CDR3 is CASRFYSGSETQYF. Written as DNA, the CDR3 is TGTGCCAGCCGATTCTATAGCGGGTCGGAGACCCAGTACTTC.